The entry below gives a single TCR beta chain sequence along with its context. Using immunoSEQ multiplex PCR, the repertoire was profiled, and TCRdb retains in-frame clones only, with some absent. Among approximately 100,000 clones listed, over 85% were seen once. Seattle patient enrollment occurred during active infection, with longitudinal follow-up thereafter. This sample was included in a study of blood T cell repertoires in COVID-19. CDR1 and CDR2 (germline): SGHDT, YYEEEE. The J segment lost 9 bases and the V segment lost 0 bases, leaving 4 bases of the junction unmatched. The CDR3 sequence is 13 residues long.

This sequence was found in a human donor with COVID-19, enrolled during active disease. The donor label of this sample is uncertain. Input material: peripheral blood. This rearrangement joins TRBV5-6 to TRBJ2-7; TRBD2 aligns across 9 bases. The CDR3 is CASSLVDSGGQYF. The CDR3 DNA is TGTGCCAGCAGCTTGGTTGATAGCGGGGGGCAGTACTTC. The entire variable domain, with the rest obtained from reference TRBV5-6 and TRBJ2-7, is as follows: DAGVTQSPTHLIKTRGQQVTLRCSPKSGHDTVSWYQQALGQGPQFIFQYYEEEERQRGNFPDRFSGHQFPNYSSELNVNALLLGDSALYLCASSLVDSGGQYFGPGTRLTVT.